What follows describes a single T cell receptor (beta chain). Its target is not known. The record originates from a study of cytomegalovirus exposure and HLA in healthy donors. Study-level information: Genotyping showed 81% of fewer than 500 donors falling in the Caucasian-associated ancestry cluster. Whole-study findings and limits: At a 0.05 false discovery rate, a later analysis found some 18,000 TCR beta sequences to be associated with HLA alleles.

60 Vbeta and 13 Jbeta primers were used in PCR. TCRdb's copy holds only in-frame clones and misses some; the assay was immunoSEQ multiplex PCR. The table has 150,000 to 200,000 clones, 62% seen once; the top ten hold around 2.9%. The sample was PBMCs. This receptor was identified in a man aged 40-49 years in good health and CMV-seronegative.

The CDR3 DNA reads TGTGCCAGTACTCACAGCCTAAATCAGCCCCAGCATTTT. Its protein is CASTHSLNQPQHF. The chain joins TRBV19 to TRBJ1-5; D call uncertain. Germline V gene data show CDR1 as LNHDA and CDR2 as SQIVND (reference sequence). The CDR3 loop spans 13 amino acids. V gave up 7 bases and J gave up 4 bases, with 11 bases separating them.